The rows below give T cell receptor beta chains drawn from one sample of a study of high-grade serous ovarian cancer treatment subgroups. Repertoires were generated with immunoSEQ multiplex PCR, while TCRdb's copy carries only in-frame clones and drops some. The repertoire consists of over 2,500 clones, with roughly 79% occurring once and the leading ten covering roughly 10%. Sequencing used tumor tissue. These receptors all stem from a human donor with high-grade serous ovarian cancer. Both conserved end residues are part of each CDR3. The D gene is left open where the match is weak. Size values are once, few and many counts, or a class for expanded clones, and some rows have none.

V gene	J gene	clone size	D gene	CDR3 protein	CDR3 DNA
TRBV5-6	TRBJ1-1	NA	TRBD1	CASSLVGGTGHWVGAFF	TGTGCCAGCAGCTTGGTAGGGGGCACAGGGCACTGGGTAGGAGCTTTCTTT
TRBV28	TRBJ2-7	NA	TRBD2	CASSFPSPSGRAYEQYF	TGTGCCAGCAGTTTTCCCTCACCTAGCGGGAGGGCCTACGAGCAGTACTTC
TRBV30	TRBJ1-1	NA	NA	CASETGWGTEAFF	TGTGCCTCCGAAACAGGGTGGGGTACTGAAGCTTTCTTT
TRBV10-2	TRBJ2-7	NA	NA	CASSRQDNYEQYF	TGCGCCAGCAGCAGACAGGACAACTACGAGCAGTACTTC
TRBV7-2	TRBJ2-7	NA	NA	CASSLAPGETYEQYF	TGTGCCAGCAGCTTAGCGCCTGGCGAAACCTACGAGCAGTACTTC
TRBV11-2	TRBJ1-5	NA	NA	CASSSGDMGNQPQHF	TGTGCCAGCAGTTCAGGGGATATGGGCAATCAGCCCCAGCATTTT
TRBV6-6	TRBJ2-7	NA	NA	CASRTTFYEQYF	TGTGCCAGCAGAACGACCTTCTACGAGCAGTACTTC
TRBV10-3	TRBJ2-3	NA	TRBD2	CAISATSGRGTDTQYF	TGTGCCATCAGTGCTACTAGCGGGAGGGGCACAGATACGCAGTATTTT
TRBV4-2	TRBJ2-7	NA	NA	CASSQISSHEQYF	TGTGCCAGCAGCCAAATTTCCAGTCACGAGCAGTACTTC
TRBV28	TRBJ2-1	few	NA	CASSFEWNEQFF	TGTGCCAGCAGTTTCGAGTGGAATGAGCAGTTCTTC
TRBV6-1	TRBJ2-3	NA	TRBD2	CASSEGAGVTDTQYF	TGTGCCAGCAGTGAAGGAGCGGGAGTCACAGATACGCAGTATTTT
TRBV10-2	TRBJ1-2	few	NA	CASSESTDRKYGYTF	TGCGCCAGCAGTGAGTCTACAGACCGAAAGTATGGCTACACCTTC
TRBV21-1	TRBJ2-7	NA	NA	CASSAQLNPLKFDYEQYF	TGTGCCAGCAGCGCACAATTGAATCCGCTCAAGTTTGACTACGAGCAGTACTTC
TRBV5-1	TRBJ2-3	NA	NA	CASSTIPGSGTQYF	TGCGCCAGCAGCACGATCCCGGGGTCGGGTACGCAGTATTTT
TRBV5-1	TRBJ2-3	NA	NA	CASSLRQRADTQYF	TGCGCCAGCAGCTTGCGGCAGAGGGCAGATACGCAGTATTTT
TRBV28	TRBJ2-1	NA	TRBD2	CASSFLGGMKQFF	TGTGCCAGCAGTTTTCTCGGGGGGATGAAACAGTTCTTC
TRBV27	TRBJ1-2	NA	NA	CASSRKGYGYTF	TGTGCCAGTTCCCGGAAGGGGTATGGCTACACCTTC
TRBV28	TRBJ1-2	NA	TRBD1	CASTPGQGINYGYTF	TGTGCCAGCACCCCGGGACAGGGAATTAACTATGGCTACACCTTC
TRBV7-9	TRBJ2-7	few	TRBD1	CASSSGGGTGRYEQYF	TGTGCCAGCAGCTCGGGGGGCGGGACAGGGCGTTACGAGCAGTACTTC
TRBV7-3	TRBJ1-5	NA	NA	CASSLTPDQPQHF	TGTGCCAGCAGCTTAACCCCTGATCAGCCCCAGCATTTT
TRBV7-8	TRBJ1-1	NA	NA	CASSLGHTNTEAFF	TGTGCCAGCAGCTTAGGACACACGAACACTGAAGCTTTCTTT
TRBV19	TRBJ1-2	few	TRBD1	CASSSVGGQDYTF	TGTGCCAGTAGTAGTGTCGGGGGACAGGACTACACCTTC